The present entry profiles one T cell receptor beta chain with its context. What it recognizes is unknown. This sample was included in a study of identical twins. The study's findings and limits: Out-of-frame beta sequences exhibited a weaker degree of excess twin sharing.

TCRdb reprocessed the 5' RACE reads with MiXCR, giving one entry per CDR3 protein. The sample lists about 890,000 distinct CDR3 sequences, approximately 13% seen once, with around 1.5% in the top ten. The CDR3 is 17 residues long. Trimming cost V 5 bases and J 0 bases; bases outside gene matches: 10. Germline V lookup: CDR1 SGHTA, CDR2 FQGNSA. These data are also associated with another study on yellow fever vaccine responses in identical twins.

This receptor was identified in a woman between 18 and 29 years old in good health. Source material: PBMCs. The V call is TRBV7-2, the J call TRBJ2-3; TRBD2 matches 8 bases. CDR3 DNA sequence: TGTGCCAGCAGCCCCAGACTAGCGACCACTAGCACAGATACGCAGTATTTT. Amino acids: CASSPRLATTSTDTQYF.